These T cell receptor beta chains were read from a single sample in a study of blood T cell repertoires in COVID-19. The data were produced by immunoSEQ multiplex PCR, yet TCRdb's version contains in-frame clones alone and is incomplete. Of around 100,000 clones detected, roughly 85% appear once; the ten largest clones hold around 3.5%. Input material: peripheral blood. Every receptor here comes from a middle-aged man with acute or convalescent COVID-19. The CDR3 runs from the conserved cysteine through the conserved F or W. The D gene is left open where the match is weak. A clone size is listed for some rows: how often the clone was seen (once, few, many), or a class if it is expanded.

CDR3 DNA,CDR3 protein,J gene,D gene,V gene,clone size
TGTGCCAGCAGCGTAGGGGGACAGACTTACAATGAGCAGTTCTTC,CASSVGGQTYNEQFF,TRBJ2-1,TRBD1,TRBV9,-
TGTGCCAGCAGTTTATCAGGGGGGGCCCTCTCCTACGAGCAGTACTTC,CASSLSGGALSYEQYF,TRBJ2-7,-,TRBV27,-
TGTGCCAGTAGTATGGAGGAGCAAAATTCACCCCTCCACTTT,CASSMEEQNSPLHF,TRBJ1-6,-,TRBV19,-
TGTGCTAGTGGTTTAGGGAGCTCCTATAATTCACCCCTCCACTTT,CASGLGSSYNSPLHF,TRBJ1-6,-,TRBV12-5,-
TGTGCCAGCAGCTTAGAAGCAGGGGTGCTTTCTTACGAGCAGTACTTC,CASSLEAGVLSYEQYF,TRBJ2-7,-,TRBV7-8,-
TGTGCCAGCAGCCCCCGGCTAGCGGGGGCCTACGAGCAGTACTTC,CASSPRLAGAYEQYF,TRBJ2-7,TRBD2,TRBV7-9,-
TGTGCCAGCTCCCCTACCCGGGACAGGGGGTTCTATGGCTACACCTTC,CASSPTRDRGFYGYTF,TRBJ1-2,TRBD1,TRBV18,-
TGTGCCAGCAGACCCGGGACTAGCTCTCTAGCGGAGTACTTC,CASRPGTSSLAEYF,TRBJ2-7,TRBD2,TRBV27,-
TGTGCCAGCAGCCCGTCATACAGGGGAAGGAACACTGAAGCTTTCTTT,CASSPSYRGRNTEAFF,TRBJ1-1,TRBD1,TRBV7-2,-
TGCGCCAGCAGCTTGGGAGCAGGGGGCGATCTGGAAGCTTTCTTT,CASSLGAGGDLEAFF,TRBJ1-1,TRBD1,TRBV5-1,few
TGTGCCTGGAGTAACGGGGGTCGTCGGGAAAAACTGTTTTTT,CAWSNGGRREKLFF,TRBJ1-4,-,TRBV30,-
TGTGCCAGCAGCGCCGAAGCGGGGGGGCCTACAGATACGCAGTATTTT,CASSAEAGGPTDTQYF,TRBJ2-3,TRBD2,TRBV9,-
TGTGCCAGCACCCGCGGCGGGGGGGCCCAAGAGACCCAGTACTTC,CASTRGGGAQETQYF,TRBJ2-5,TRBD2,TRBV9,-
TGTGCCACCAGTGATCTCGGGACAGGGGGCAATGAGCAGTTCTTC,CATSDLGTGGNEQFF,TRBJ2-1,TRBD1,TRBV24-1,-
TGTGCCAGCAGCCCAGGACAGGGAGCTAACTATGGCTACACCTTC,CASSPGQGANYGYTF,TRBJ1-2,TRBD1,TRBV7-9,few
TGTGCCAGCAGCGTAGGGCTAGCGGGGGGTAGCAATACGCAGTATTTT,CASSVGLAGGSNTQYF,TRBJ2-3,TRBD2,TRBV9,-
TGTGCCAGCAGCTTACGGGGGGGAGTTACAGATACGCAGTATTTT,CASSLRGGVTDTQYF,TRBJ2-3,TRBD2,TRBV7-6,-
TGTGCCAGCTCAGGGGATATCGGGGAGCTGTTTTTT,CASSGDIGELFF,TRBJ2-2,-,TRBV2,once
TGTGCCAGTAAGGGGTCAGGGGCGGTTTACTTC,CASKGSGAVYF,TRBJ1-2,-,TRBV19,-
TGCGCCAGCAGCTTGGGACAGGGATTCACAGATACGCAGTATTTT,CASSLGQGFTDTQYF,TRBJ2-3,TRBD1,TRBV5-1,-
TGTGCCAGCAGCCCTGGGACTAGCGGCCAAGAGACCCAGTACTTC,CASSPGTSGQETQYF,TRBJ2-5,TRBD2,TRBV5-6,-
TGCGCCAGCAGCTTGGCCAGGCAGAACACTGAAGCTTTCTTT,CASSLARQNTEAFF,TRBJ1-1,-,TRBV5-1,-
TGTGCCACCAGTGATCCCAGCTCGGACAGACCGACCGGGGAGCTGTTTTTT,CATSDPSSDRPTGELFF,TRBJ2-2,-,TRBV24-1,-
TGCGCCAGCAGCCCTGGGACTAACTACGAGCAGTACTTC,CASSPGTNYEQYF,TRBJ2-7,TRBD2,TRBV5-1,-
TGTGCCTGGAGTGCTAATTTGGAGGTGGGCTACACCTTC,CAWSANLEVGYTF,TRBJ1-2,-,TRBV30,-
TGTGCCACCAGTGATTCTTCTCCCCTCCTGGCTTCCGGGACAGCTCGCAATGAGCAGTTCTTC,CATSDSSPLLASGTARNEQFF,TRBJ2-1,TRBD1,TRBV24-1,-
TGTGCCATCAGCCCCCAACTAGCGGGGGTGTCAGATACGCAGTATTTT,CAISPQLAGVSDTQYF,TRBJ2-3,TRBD2,TRBV10-3,-
TGTGCCAGCAGTTCCCAGTCGAGGCCGCCCCTCCACTTT,CASSSQSRPPLHF,TRBJ1-6,-,TRBV12-3/TRBV12-4,-
TGCGCCAGCAGCCAAACAACCCCGGGACAGGGCACAGATACGCAGTATTTT,CASSQTTPGQGTDTQYF,TRBJ2-3,TRBD1,TRBV4-3,-
TGTGCCACCAGCGTAGGGGTGGCTAGCGGGGTAGAGACCCAGTACTTC,CATSVGVASGVETQYF,TRBJ2-5,TRBD2,TRBV24-1,-
TGTGCCAGCAGCTTGACAGGCTACGAGCAGTACTTC,CASSLTGYEQYF,TRBJ2-7,-,TRBV7-9,once
TGTGCCAGCAGCTTACTCGGCTCTGGGGCCAACGTCCTGACTTTC,CASSLLGSGANVLTF,TRBJ2-6,-,TRBV14,-
TGTGCCAGCTTAAGCCGCTCATCGAGCAATCAGCCCCAGCATTTT,CASLSRSSSNQPQHF,TRBJ1-5,-,TRBV2,-
TGCAGCGTTGAAGATGTGGACAGGGATAACACCGGGGAGCTGTTTTTT,CSVEDVDRDNTGELFF,TRBJ2-2,TRBD1,TRBV29-1,-
TGCGCCAGCAGCCAAGATGGGACAGGGGTCACCGGGGAGCTGTTTTTT,CASSQDGTGVTGELFF,TRBJ2-2,TRBD1,TRBV4-3,-
TGTGCCAGCAGCAGGACAGGGAATCAGCCCCAGCATTTT,CASSRTGNQPQHF,TRBJ1-5,TRBD1,TRBV6-2/TRBV6-3,-
TGTGCCAGCAGCTTATCAGGGGAGAACACTGAAGCTTTCTTT,CASSLSGENTEAFF,TRBJ1-1,-,TRBV11-3,-
TGTGCCAGCAGCTTAGGTCTCAACCGGGATACGCAGTATTTT,CASSLGLNRDTQYF,TRBJ2-3,-,TRBV11-2,-
TGTGCCAGCAGCTCTCCGCGGGGCGGAGGAGAGACCCAGTACTTC,CASSSPRGGGETQYF,TRBJ2-5,-,TRBV5-6,-
TGTGCCTGGAGGGGACAGTTAAAAAACATTCAGTACTTC,CAWRGQLKNIQYF,TRBJ2-4,TRBD1,TRBV30,few
TGTGCCAGCAGTTACGCACAGGACCACACCGGGGAGCTGTTTTTT,CASSYAQDHTGELFF,TRBJ2-2,-,TRBV6-2/TRBV6-3,-